One sample yielded the 30 T cell receptor beta chains listed below, sequenced in a study of T-cell memory formation after mild COVID-19. In TCRdb, the 5' RACE reads were re-called with MiXCR into one record per CDR3 protein. The sample shows roughly 170,000 distinct CDR3 sequences, approximately 17% of them seen only once. The specimen was PBMCs or a T cell subset sorted from them (not recorded which). These receptors all stem from a man aged 18 to 30 who had mild COVID-19 (a few samples of this study predate the infection). Cell type and time point are not known.

The chain recombines TRBV10-3 with TRBJ1-1, with TRBD1 identical over 10 bases. With V trimmed by 6 bases and J by 0 bases, 7 bases remained unmatched. Germline-derived CDR1 and CDR2 are ENHRY and SYGVKD. CDR3 length: 16 amino acids. CDR3 nucleotide sequence: TGTGCCATCAGGCCGGGACAGGGGACATTGAACACTGAAGCTTTCTTT. This gives the protein CAIRPGQGTLNTEAFF.

This clonotype was seen a handful of times. The rearrangement joins TRBV4-2 to TRBJ1-1, with D perhaps TRBD1 (6 bases). V lost 1 base to trimming and J lost 3 bases, with 12 bases between them. Germline V gene sequence: CDR1 LGHNA, CDR2 YNFKEQ. The CDR3 runs to 15 residues. The CDR3 sequence: CASSQAGARDTEAFF. The CDR3 DNA reads as TGTGCCAGCAGCCAAGCGGGGGCACGGGACACTGAAGCTTTCTTT.

The V call is TRBV6-2 or TRBV6-3, the J call TRBJ2-7, with D perhaps matching TRBD1 (6 bases). From germline, CDR1 is MNHEY and CDR2 SVGEGT. This CDR3 is built from 13 residues. Deletions cut 5 bases from V and 4 bases from J, with 12 bases between. The CDR3 spells CASSRDKWYEQYF. As DNA, the CDR3 is TGTGCCAGCAGTCGGGACAAGTGGTACGAGCAGTACTTC.

This clonotype occurred a few times. The chain recombines TRBV7-2 with TRBJ1-1; D may be TRBD1 (6 bases). V was cut by 4 bases and J by 10 bases, with 10 bases left in between. The CDR3 contains 11 residues. In germline, CDR1 is SGHTA, CDR2 FQGNSA. CDR3 bases: TGTGCCAGCAGCTCGACAGGCGCAGCTTTCTTT. As protein: CASSSTGAAFF.

The sample holds many counts of this clonotype. CDR3: CASSLGTLAKNIQYF. The CDR3 DNA follows: TGTGCCAGCAGCCTCGGGACATTAGCCAAAAACATTCAGTACTTC. The chain uses TRBV3-1 and TRBJ2-4; possibly TRBD1 for D (6 bases). The germline V and J ends were trimmed by 4 bases and 0 bases, with 10 bases remaining between them. CDR1 LGHDT and CDR2 YNNKEL come from the germline V gene (reference sequence). The CDR3 consists of 15 residues.

This chain connects TRBV7-9 to TRBJ2-5; a weak D match, TRBD2 (5 bases). Between the trimmed V and J ends, which lost 8 bases and 9 bases, there was a span of 10 bases. The V gene's germline CDR1 is SEHNR and CDR2 FQNEAQ (reference sequence). The CDR3 sequence is 10 residues long. CDR3 sequence reads: CASAGLAQYF. CDR3 DNA sequence: TGTGCCAGCGCTGGACTTGCCCAGTACTTC. The whole variable domain, remainder taken from reference TRBV7-9 and TRBJ2-5, is DTGVSQNPRHKITKRGQNVTFRCDPISEHNRLYWYRQTLGQGPEFLTYFQNEAQLEKSRLLSDRFSAERPKGSFSTLEIQRTEQGDSAMYLCASAGLAQYFGPGTRLLVL.

Only a few counts were recorded for this clonotype. The DNA for the CDR3 is TGTGCCAGCAGTTTTTTGGGAGGGCTGAACACTGAAGCTTTCTTT. This sequence encodes CASSFLGGLNTEAFF. This rearrangement joins TRBV28 to TRBJ1-1; D remains ambiguous. CDR1 is MDHEN, CDR2 SYDVKM, per germline. The germline V and J ends were trimmed by 3 bases and 0 bases, with 11 bases remaining between them. This CDR3 has 15 residues.

This clonotype has a handful of counts. The CDR3 region is CASSLEDTKGEQFF. The DNA of the CDR3 is TGCGCCAGCAGCTTGGAGGACACTAAGGGTGAGCAGTTCTTC. This chain links TRBV5-1 with TRBJ2-1, with TRBD1 as a possible D gene (5 bases). V lost 0 bases and J 9 bases, leaving 13 bases between the germline ends. Germline lookup yields CDR1 SGHRS and CDR2 YFSETQ. This CDR3 comprises 14 residues.

The V call is TRBV28, the J call TRBJ2-2, with D tentatively TRBD2 (6 bases). CDR1 MDHEN and CDR2 SYDVKM come from the germline V gene. The CDR3 covers 14 residues. The V end lost 7 bases, the J end lost 1 base, and 10 bases lay between the germline ends. The CDR3 sequence: CASIGTLNTGELFF. CDR3 sequence (DNA): TGTGCCAGCATTGGGACTTTGAACACCGGGGAGCTGTTTTTT. The full variable domain, completed using reference TRBV28 and TRBJ2-2, is DVKVTQSSRYLVKRTGEKVFLECVQDMDHENMFWYRQDPGLGLRLIYFSYDVKMKEKGDIPEGYSVSREKKERFSLILESASTNQTSMYLCASIGTLNTGELFFGEGSRLTVL.

This clonotype turned up a few times. The chain links TRBV7-9 to TRBJ2-7, with TRBD2 matching 12 bases. The length of the CDR3 is 17 residues. Trimming cost V 5 bases and J 2 bases; bases outside gene matches: 10. The germline V gene encodes CDR1 SEHNR and CDR2 FQNEAQ (reference sequence). CDR3 in DNA: TGTGCCAGCAGCCGAACTAGCGGGGGGCCTCTGACCTACGAGCAGTACGTC. It codes for CASSRTSGGPLTYEQYV.

This clonotype appeared a few times. The chain couples TRBV4-2 to TRBJ2-1, with D perhaps TRBD1 or TRBD2 (6 bases each). The CDR3 totals 13 residues. Germline CDR1 reads LGHNA; CDR2 reads YNFKEQ. V shed 7 bases and J shed 5 bases, with 12 bases lying between them. The CDR3 region has the DNA TGTGCCAGCAACGACAGGACTAACAATGAGCAGTTCTTC. Translation: CASNDRTNNEQFF.

This clonotype was detected ten times or more. Written as DNA, the CDR3 is TGCGCCAGCAGCCAGACGACAGGGGTAACTGATGAGCAGTTCTTC. As protein: CASSQTTGVTDEQFF. V gene TRBV4-3 combines with J gene TRBJ2-1; 8 bases map to TRBD1. The CDR3 length is 15 residues. The J segment lost 8 bases and the V segment lost 3 bases, leaving 9 bases of the junction unmatched. CDR1 and CDR2 from the germline V gene are LGHNA and YSLEER.

Only a few counts were recorded for this clonotype. The rearrangement joins TRBV7-8 to TRBJ1-1; 7 positions agree with TRBD1. Germline CDR1 and CDR2: SGHVS and FQNEAQ. Trimming took 4 bases from V and 4 from J; bases not matched to a gene: 12. The CDR3 consists of 16 residues. The CDR3 sequence is CASSSRGGQGVTEAFF. The DNA for the CDR3 is TGTGCCAGCAGCTCTCGGGGCGGGCAGGGGGTCACTGAAGCTTTCTTT. Together with reference TRBV7-8 and TRBJ1-1, the CDR3 gives the full variable domain: GAGVSQSPRYKVAKRGQDVALRCDPISGHVSLFWYQQALGQGPEFLTYFQNEAQLDKSGLPSDRFFAERPEGSVSTLKIQRTQQEDSAVYLCASSSRGGQGVTEAFFGQGTRLTVV.

This clonotype was seen only a few times. This rearrangement joins TRBV7-2 to TRBJ2-3; perhaps TRBD2 as D (7 bases). Germline lookup yields CDR1 SGHTA and CDR2 FQGNSA. V dropped 1 base and J dropped 6 bases, with 17 bases sitting between them. The CDR3 has 16 residues. The DNA of the CDR3 is TGTGCCAGCAGCTTAGAATTAGGGGGGGCACAGGATACGCAGTATTTT. It encodes CASSLELGGAQDTQYF.

This clonotype was recorded a few times. This chain connects TRBV5-1 to TRBJ2-3; D is perhaps TRBD2 (6 bases). The CDR3 sequence is 14 residues long. V lost 4 bases and J lost 7, with 16 bases in between. Germline values: CDR1 SGHRS, CDR2 YFSETQ. For the CDR3, the DNA is TGCGCCAGCAGCCTTGATTCGGGGGAGAATACGCAGTATTTT. It specifies CASSLDSGENTQYF.

This clonotype was found a few times. The chain is built from TRBV9 and TRBJ2-3; no definite D call. Per germline, CDR1 SGDLS and CDR2 YYNGEE. V was shortened by 4 bases and J by 3 bases, with 15 bases between the two germline ends. CDR3 length: 15 residues. In DNA, the CDR3 is TGTGCCAGCAGCTCCATGAATAGCCCTACAGATACGCAGTATTTT. Protein: CASSSMNSPTDTQYF.

A remark on this clonotype: A read error may be the cause here, since a much bigger clone is one base away. The chain links TRBV6-5 to TRBJ2-6, with 7 nucleotides matching TRBD1. The CDR3 is made up of 19 amino acids. Looked up from germline, CDR1 is MNHEY and CDR2 is SVGAGI. The CDR3 region has the DNA TGTGCCAGCACCGTAGACTGGACAGGACTCTCCACTGGGGCCAACGTCCTGGCTTTC. As protein: CASTVDWTGLSTGANVLAF.

This clonotype was seen only a few times. J is TRBJ1-2 and V is TRBV20-1, with 7 positions matching TRBD1. The CDR3 length is 11 residues. V lost 4 bases and J lost 8; bases outside the gene matches: 4. The germline CDR1 and CDR2 sequences are DFQATT and SNEGSKA (reference sequence). The CDR3 DNA follows: TGCAGTGCTATATCAGGGGGAGGCTACACCTTC. This encodes CSAISGGGYTF.

In its sample, this clonotype was seen a few times. The rearrangement joins TRBV12-3 or TRBV12-4 to TRBJ1-5; 9 positions match TRBD1. The ends lost 1 base at V and 7 bases at J; junction bases unmatched: 5. The CDR3 totals 15 residues. The CDR3 sequence: CASSLVDRGGQPQHF. The CDR3 DNA reads TGTGCCAGCAGTTTAGTGGACAGGGGAGGCCAGCCCCAGCATTTT.

Here the CDR3 DNA reads TGTGCCAGCAGTACCCGTGGGGTAAATATGAACACTGAAGCTTTCTTT. Protein sequence: CASSTRGVNMNTEAFF. This chain uses TRBV27 with TRBJ1-1; D gene unclear. This CDR3 contains 16 residues. V shed 5 bases and J shed 0 bases, with 16 bases lying between them. CDR1 is MNHEY, CDR2 SMNVEV, per germline (reference sequence).

This clonotype was detected only a few times. The V gene is TRBV11-3, the J gene TRBJ2-2; the D is unclear. This CDR3 has 14 residues. In germline, CDR1 is SGHNT, CDR2 YENEEA. The V and J ends lost 5 bases and 0 bases respectively, with 7 bases between them. CDR3 nucleotide sequence: TGTGCCAGCAGCGCCTTATCGAACACCGGGGAGCTGTTTTTT. This codes for CASSALSNTGELFF.

The gene calls are TRBV28 and TRBJ1-1, with TRBD1 matching 7 bases. CDR1 and CDR2 (germline): MDHEN, SYDVKM. J lost 12 bases, V lost 6 bases, and 10 bases had no gene match. The CDR3 is 12 residues long. In DNA, the CDR3 is TGTGCCAGCAGCGAGACAGGGAAAAGGACTTTCTTT. Protein product: CASSETGKRTFF. Full variable domain (rest looked up from reference TRBV28 and TRBJ1-1): DVKVTQSSRYLVKRTGEKVFLECVQDMDHENMFWYRQDPGLGLRLIYFSYDVKMKEKGDIPEGYSVSREKKERFSLILESASTNQTSMYLCASSETGKRTFFGQGTRLTVV.

In nucleotides, the CDR3 is TGTGCCAGCATTACAGGGGTCGGCTATGGCTACACCTTC. It specifies CASITGVGYGYTF. The rearrangement joins TRBV28 to TRBJ1-2, with TRBD1 identical over 7 bases. CDR3 size: 13 residues. With V trimmed by 7 bases and J by 4 bases, 6 bases remained unmatched. Per the germline V gene, CDR1 is MDHEN and CDR2 is SYDVKM.

Ten or more counts support this clonotype. J is TRBJ1-6 and V is TRBV5-1; D gene unclear. The germline V gene has CDR1 SGHRS and CDR2 YFSETQ. V was clipped by 0 bases and J by 10 bases, with 20 bases between them. The CDR3 runs 17 residues. The CDR3 reads CASSLAAEGRGRSPLHF. CDR3 sequence (DNA): TGCGCCAGCAGCTTGGCCGCCGAAGGCCGAGGGCGGTCACCCCTCCACTTT.

This clonotype was counted at least ten times. The chain links TRBV7-2 to TRBJ2-5; 7 nucleotides align to TRBD1. In germline, CDR1 is SGHTA, CDR2 FQGNSA. CDR3 length: 15 amino acids. Trimming removed 3 bases from V and 5 bases from J; junction bases left unmatched: 9. Here the CDR3 reads CASSLTGMGWETQYF. DNA for the CDR3: TGTGCCAGCAGCTTGACAGGGATGGGATGGGAGACCCAGTACTTC.

This clonotype was detected a few times. V gene TRBV12-3 or TRBV12-4 combines with J gene TRBJ1-2; no clear D. Trimming pared 2 bases from V and 3 bases from J, leaving 7 bases between. This CDR3 comprises 13 residues. CDR3 sequence: CASSLRRDYGYTF. The CDR3 coding sequence is TGTGCCAGCAGTTTAAGACGGGACTATGGCTACACCTTC.

The chain couples TRBV20-1 to TRBJ1-5; D is possibly TRBD1 (5 bases). The V gene lost 5 bases and the J gene lost 7 bases, with 18 bases spanning the gap. The CDR3 contains 14 residues. CDR1 and CDR2 (germline): DFQATT, SNEGSKA (reference sequence). The CDR3 DNA reads as TGCAGTGCTCCCGGCGTGGGGGGGTGGCAGCCCCAGCATTTT. This encodes CSAPGVGGWQPQHF.

This clonotype was observed a handful of times. The chain recombines TRBV28 with TRBJ2-3, with D tentatively TRBD2 (7 bases). V dropped 3 bases and J dropped 13 bases, with 14 bases sitting between them. Germline V lookup: CDR1 MDHEN, CDR2 SYDVKM. The CDR3 runs to 12 residues. The CDR3 DNA follows: TGTGCCAGCAGTTTTACGGGGGGCCAGAAGTATTTT. Translating gives CASSFTGGQKYF.

This chain uses TRBV27 with TRBJ1-5, with a weak D call TRBD1 (6 bases). The CDR3 extends over 15 amino acids. Per germline, CDR1 MNHEY and CDR2 SMNVEV (reference sequence). Trimming shortened V by 6 bases and J by 2 bases, and 14 bases separated the two germline ends. The CDR3 reads CASSWDTGGNQPQHF. CDR3 nucleotides: TGTGCCAGCAGCTGGGACACCGGCGGCAATCAGCCCCAGCATTTT.

The V and J genes are TRBV14 and TRBJ2-2; D is possibly TRBD1 (6 bases). From germline, CDR1 is SGHDN and CDR2 FVKESK. The CDR3 loop spans 14 amino acids. Trimming stripped 4 bases from V and 5 bases from J, with 11 bases between. DNA for the CDR3: TGTGCCAGCAGCCGCGCTAGGGGGACCGGGGAGCTGTTTTTT. This encodes CASSRARGTGELFF.